Detailed here is one TCR beta chain. As yet, its antigen is unknown. This sample was taken from a study of Ad26.COV2.S vaccination and SARS-CoV-2 variants. Study details: Ad26.COV2.S was injected intramuscularly once or twice, 56 days apart. Overall study findings and caveats: Once vaccination had occurred, spike-specific CD8+ and CD4+ T cell responses reportedly showed substantial breadth. Individuals receiving vaccine had higher spike-specific TCR breadth than placebo recipients did. Recipients of vaccine and of placebo showed similar breadth of their non-spike TCR repertoires.

Specified treatment: approximately 18 received Ad26.COV2.S at low or high dose, single or two shots; about five received placebo; per-sample allocation not given. The study sampled participants on day 63 after the first vaccine or placebo injection. The CDR3 has 16 residues. V gave up 5 bases and J gave up 4 bases; unmatched junction bases: 11. CDR1 and CDR2 (germline): MNHNY, SVGAGI (reference sequence). Profiled with immunoSEQ multiplex PCR; TCRdb holds only in-frame clones, not every one. The sample gives 300,000 to 350,000 clones, 85% to 90% of which show up once; 5% to 6.5% is in the top ten. The clonotype comes from a person aged 18-65 years who received the Ad26.COV2.S COVID-19 vaccine or a placebo. Material: peripheral blood, obtained in a trial of Ad26.COV2.S vaccine versus placebo. This sequence joins TRBV6-6 and TRBJ1-3; 7 bases are a match to TRBD1. CDR3 protein: CASSPWTGAEGNTIYF. CDR3 sequence (DNA): TGTGCCAGCAGTCCTTGGACAGGAGCGGAGGGAAACACCATATATTTT.